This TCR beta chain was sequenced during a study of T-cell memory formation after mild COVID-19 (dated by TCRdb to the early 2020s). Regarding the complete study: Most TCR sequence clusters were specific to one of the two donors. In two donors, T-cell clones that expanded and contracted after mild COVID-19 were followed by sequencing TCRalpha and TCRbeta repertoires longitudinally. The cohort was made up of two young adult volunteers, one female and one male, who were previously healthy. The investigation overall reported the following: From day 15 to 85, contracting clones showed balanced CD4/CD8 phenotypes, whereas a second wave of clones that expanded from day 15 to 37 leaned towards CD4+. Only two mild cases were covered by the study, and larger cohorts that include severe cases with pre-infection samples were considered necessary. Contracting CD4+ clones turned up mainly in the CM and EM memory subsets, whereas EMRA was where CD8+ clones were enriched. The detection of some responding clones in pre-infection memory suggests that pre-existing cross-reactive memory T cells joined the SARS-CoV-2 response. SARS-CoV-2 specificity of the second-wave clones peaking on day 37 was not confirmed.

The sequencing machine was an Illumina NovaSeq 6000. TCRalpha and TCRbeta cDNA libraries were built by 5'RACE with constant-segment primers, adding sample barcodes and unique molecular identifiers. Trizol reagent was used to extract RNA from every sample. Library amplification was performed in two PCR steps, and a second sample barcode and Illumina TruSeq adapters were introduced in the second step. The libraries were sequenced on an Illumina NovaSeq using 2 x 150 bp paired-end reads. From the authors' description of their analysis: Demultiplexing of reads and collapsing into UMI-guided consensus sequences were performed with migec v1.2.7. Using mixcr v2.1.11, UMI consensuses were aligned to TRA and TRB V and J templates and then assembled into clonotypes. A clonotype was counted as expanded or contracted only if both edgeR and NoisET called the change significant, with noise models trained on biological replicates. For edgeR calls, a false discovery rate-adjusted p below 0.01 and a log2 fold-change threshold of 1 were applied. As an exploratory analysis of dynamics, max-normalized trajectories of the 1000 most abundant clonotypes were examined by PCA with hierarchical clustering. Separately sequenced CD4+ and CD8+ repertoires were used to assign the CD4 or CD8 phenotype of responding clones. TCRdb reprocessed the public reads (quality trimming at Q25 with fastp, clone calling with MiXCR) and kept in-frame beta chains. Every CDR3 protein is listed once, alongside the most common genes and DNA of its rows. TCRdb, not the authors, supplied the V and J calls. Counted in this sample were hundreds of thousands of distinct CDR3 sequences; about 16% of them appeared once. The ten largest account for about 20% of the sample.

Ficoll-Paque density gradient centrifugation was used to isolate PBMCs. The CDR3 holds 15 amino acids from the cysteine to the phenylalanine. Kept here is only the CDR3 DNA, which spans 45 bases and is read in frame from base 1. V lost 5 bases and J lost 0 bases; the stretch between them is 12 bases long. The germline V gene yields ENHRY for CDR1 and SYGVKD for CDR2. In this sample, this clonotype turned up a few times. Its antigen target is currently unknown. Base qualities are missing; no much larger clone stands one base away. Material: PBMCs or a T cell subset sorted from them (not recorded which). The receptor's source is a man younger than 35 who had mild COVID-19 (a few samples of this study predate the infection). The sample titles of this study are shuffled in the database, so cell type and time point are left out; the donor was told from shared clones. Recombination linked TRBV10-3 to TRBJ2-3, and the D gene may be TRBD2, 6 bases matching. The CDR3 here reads CAISSREESTDTQYF. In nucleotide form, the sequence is TGTGCCATCAGTAGCAGGGAGGAAAGCACAGATACGCAGTATTTT.